This T cell receptor (beta chain) was sequenced for a study of CXCR4 blockade with PD-1 therapy in pancreatic cancer. Using immunoSEQ multiplex PCR, the repertoire was profiled, and TCRdb retains in-frame clones only, with some absent. Of over 15,000 clones listed, approximately 68% are singletons. Study observations and caveats: Without paired alpha-beta data, shared specificity of dominant clones is unconfirmed. Tumor clonality averaged approximately 0.15 versus 0.05 in healthy blood, not predicting survival. Frequent tumor clones were encoded by many distinct rearrangements, suggesting shared antigens.

Patients who provided the archived tumor blocks had not received neoadjuvant therapy before surgery. A note on this clone: Its target is unknown.

Sample: tumor tissue. This clonotype originated in a human donor with pancreatic ductal adenocarcinoma.

The CDR3 region is CASRPQSGRAKYEQYF. The DNA of the CDR3 is TGTGCCAGCAGACCCCAGAGCGGGAGGGCAAAATACGAGCAGTACTTC. The chain employs TRBV28 and TRBJ2-7; 10 bases line up with TRBD2. Germline CDR1 is MDHEN and CDR2 is SYDVKM. After removal of 6 bases from V and 4 bases from J, the junction contained 12 bases not matched to a gene. There are 16 residues in the CDR3.